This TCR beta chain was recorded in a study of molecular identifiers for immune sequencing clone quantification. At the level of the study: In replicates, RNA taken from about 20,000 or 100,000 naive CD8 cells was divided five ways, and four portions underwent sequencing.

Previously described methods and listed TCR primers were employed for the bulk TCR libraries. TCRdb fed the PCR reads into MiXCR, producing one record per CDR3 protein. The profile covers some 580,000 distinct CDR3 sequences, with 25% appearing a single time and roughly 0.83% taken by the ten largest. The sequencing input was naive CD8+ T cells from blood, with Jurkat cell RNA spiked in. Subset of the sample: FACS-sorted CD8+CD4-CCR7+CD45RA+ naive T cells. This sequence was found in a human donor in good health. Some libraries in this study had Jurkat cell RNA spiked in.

The DNA for the CDR3 is TGTGCCAGCGGCCCCGGGTTGCCCGACACCATATATTTT. Protein: CASGPGLPDTIYF. The rearrangement links TRBV12-3 or TRBV12-4 to TRBJ1-3; the D is unclear. CDR3 length: 13 residues. V dropped 8 bases and J dropped 8 bases, with 16 bases sitting between them.